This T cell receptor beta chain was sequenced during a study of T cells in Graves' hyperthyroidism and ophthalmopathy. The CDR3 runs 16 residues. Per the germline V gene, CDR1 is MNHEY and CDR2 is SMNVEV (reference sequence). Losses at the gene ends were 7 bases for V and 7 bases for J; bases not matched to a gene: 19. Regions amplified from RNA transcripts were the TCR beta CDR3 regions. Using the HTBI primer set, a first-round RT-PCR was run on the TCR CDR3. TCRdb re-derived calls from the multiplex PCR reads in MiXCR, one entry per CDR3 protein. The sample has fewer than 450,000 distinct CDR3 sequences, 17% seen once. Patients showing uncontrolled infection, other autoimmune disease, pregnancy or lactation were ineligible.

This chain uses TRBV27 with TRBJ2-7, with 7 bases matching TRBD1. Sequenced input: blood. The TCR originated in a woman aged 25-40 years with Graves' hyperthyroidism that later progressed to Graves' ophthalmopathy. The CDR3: CASILSTGTELCEQYF. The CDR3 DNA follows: TGTGCCAGCATACTTAGTACCGGGACAGAGTTATGTGAGCAGTACTTC.